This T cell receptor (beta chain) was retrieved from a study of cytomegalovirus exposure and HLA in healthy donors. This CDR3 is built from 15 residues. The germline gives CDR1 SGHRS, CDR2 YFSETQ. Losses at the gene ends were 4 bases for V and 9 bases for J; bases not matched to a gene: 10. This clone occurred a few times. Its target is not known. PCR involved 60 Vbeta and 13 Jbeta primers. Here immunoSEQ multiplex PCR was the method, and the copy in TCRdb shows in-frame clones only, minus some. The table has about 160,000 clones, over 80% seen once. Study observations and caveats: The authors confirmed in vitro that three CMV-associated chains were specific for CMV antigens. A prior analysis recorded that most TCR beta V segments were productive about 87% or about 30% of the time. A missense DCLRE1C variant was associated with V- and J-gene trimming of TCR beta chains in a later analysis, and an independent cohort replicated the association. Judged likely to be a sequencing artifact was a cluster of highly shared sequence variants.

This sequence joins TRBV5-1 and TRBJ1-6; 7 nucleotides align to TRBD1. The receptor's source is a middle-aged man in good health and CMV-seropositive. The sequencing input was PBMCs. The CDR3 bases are TGCGCCAGCAGCCCTCCGGAGGGGGCAAGTTCACCCCTCCACTTT. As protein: CASSPPEGASSPLHF.